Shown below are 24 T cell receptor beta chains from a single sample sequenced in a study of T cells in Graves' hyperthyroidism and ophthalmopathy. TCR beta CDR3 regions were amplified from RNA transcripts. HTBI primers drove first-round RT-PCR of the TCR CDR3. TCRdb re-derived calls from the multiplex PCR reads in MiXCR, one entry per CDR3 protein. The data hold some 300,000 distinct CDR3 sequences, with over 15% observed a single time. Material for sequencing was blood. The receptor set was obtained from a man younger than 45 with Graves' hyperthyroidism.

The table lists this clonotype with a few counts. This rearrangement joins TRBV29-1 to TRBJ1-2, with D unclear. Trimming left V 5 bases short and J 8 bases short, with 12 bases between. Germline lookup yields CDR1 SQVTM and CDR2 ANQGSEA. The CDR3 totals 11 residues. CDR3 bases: TGCAGCGTTATAGGGCTGGAGGGCTACACCTTC. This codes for CSVIGLEGYTF.

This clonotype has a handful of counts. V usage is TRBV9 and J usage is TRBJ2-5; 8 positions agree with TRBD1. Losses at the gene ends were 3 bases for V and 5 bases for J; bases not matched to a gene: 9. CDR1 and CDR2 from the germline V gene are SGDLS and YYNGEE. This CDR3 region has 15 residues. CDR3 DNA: TGTGCCAGCAGCGACCGACAGGGGATTTGGGAGACCCAGTACTTC. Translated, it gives CASSDRQGIWETQYF.

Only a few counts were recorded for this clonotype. The CDR3 DNA follows: TGCGCCAGCAGCCCTGGGGGGCAGGGGAGCTCCTACGAGCAGTACTTC. It translates to CASSPGGQGSSYEQYF. This rearrangement joins TRBV5-1 to TRBJ2-7; D is possibly TRBD1 or TRBD2 (6 bases each). This CDR3 region has 16 residues. From germline, CDR1 is SGHRS and CDR2 YFSETQ. V lost 4 bases, J lost 0 bases, and 17 bases lay in between.

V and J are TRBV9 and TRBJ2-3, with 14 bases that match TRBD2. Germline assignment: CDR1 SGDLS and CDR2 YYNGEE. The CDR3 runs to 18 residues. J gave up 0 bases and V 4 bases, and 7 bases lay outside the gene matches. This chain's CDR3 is CASSHRLAGGPSTDTQYF. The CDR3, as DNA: TGTGCCAGCAGCCATCGACTAGCGGGAGGGCCAAGCACAGATACGCAGTATTTT.

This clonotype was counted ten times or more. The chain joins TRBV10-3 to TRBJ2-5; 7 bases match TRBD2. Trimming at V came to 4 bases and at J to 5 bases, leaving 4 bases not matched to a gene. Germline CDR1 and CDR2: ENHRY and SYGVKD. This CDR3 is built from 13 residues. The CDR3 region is CAISVNGRETQYF. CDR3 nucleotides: TGTGCCATCAGTGTTAACGGGAGGGAGACCCAGTACTTC.

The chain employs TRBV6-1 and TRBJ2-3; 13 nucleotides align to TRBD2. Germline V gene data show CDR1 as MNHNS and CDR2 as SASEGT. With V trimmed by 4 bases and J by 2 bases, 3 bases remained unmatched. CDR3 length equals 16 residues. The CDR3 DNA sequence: TGTGCCAGCAGTGGGACTAGCGGGAGCCCCACAGATACGCAGTATTTT. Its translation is CASSGTSGSPTDTQYF.

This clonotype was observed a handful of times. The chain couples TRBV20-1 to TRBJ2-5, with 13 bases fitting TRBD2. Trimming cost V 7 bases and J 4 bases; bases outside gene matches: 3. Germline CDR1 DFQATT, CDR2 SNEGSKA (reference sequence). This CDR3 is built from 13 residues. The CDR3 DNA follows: TGCAGTGGCGGACTAGCGGGAGCAGAGACCCAGTACTTC. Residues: CSGGLAGAETQYF.

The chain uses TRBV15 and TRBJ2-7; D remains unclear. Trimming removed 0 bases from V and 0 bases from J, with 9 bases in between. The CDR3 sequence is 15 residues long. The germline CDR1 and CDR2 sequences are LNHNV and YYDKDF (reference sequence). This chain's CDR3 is CATSRDNGPSYEQYF. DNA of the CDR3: TGTGCCACCAGCAGAGATAACGGACCCTCCTACGAGCAGTACTTC.

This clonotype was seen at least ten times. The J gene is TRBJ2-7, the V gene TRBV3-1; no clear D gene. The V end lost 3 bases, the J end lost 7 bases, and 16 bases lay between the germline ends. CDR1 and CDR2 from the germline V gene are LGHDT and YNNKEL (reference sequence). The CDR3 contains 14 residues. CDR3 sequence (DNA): TGTGCCAGCAGCCACCTACGGACCCTCGGGGAGCAGTACTTC. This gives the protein CASSHLRTLGEQYF.

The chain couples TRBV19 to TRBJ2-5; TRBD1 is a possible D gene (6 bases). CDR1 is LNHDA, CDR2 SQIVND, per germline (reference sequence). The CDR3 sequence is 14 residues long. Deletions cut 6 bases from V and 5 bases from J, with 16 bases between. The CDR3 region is CASRRTVATETQYF. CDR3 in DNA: TGTGCCAGTAGAAGGACAGTGGCTACGGAGACCCAGTACTTC.

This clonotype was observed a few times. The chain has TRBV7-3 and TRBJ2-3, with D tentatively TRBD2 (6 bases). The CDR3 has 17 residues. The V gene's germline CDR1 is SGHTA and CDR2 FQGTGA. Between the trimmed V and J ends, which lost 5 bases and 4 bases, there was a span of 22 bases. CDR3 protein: CASSERVEGRESDTQYF. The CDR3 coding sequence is TGTGCCAGCAGCGAAAGGGTGGAGGGACGAGAATCAGATACGCAGTATTTT.

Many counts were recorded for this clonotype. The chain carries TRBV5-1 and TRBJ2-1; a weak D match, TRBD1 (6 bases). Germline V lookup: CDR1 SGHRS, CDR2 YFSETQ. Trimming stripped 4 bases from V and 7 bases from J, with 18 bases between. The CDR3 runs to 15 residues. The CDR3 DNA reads TGCGCCAGCAGCCTCAGGGGAAAGGGGCCGAATGAGCAGTTCTTC. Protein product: CASSLRGKGPNEQFF.

Here the CDR3 reads CASSGQGTANTGELFF. CDR3 coding DNA: TGTGCCAGCAGTGGACAGGGGACCGCGAACACCGGGGAGCTGTTTTTT. V usage is TRBV2 and J usage is TRBJ2-2; TRBD1 matches 8 bases. There are 16 residues in the CDR3. V dropped 4 bases and J dropped 0; count of bases not matched to a gene: 4. Germline-derived CDR1 and CDR2 are SNHLY and FYNNEI.

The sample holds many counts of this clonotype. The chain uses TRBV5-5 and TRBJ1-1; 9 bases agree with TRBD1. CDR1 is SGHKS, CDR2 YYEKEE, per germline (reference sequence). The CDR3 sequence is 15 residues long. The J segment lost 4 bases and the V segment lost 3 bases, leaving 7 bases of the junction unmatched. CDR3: CASSSPGTGRTEAFF. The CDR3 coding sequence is TGTGCCAGCAGCTCACCCGGGACAGGGCGCACTGAAGCTTTCTTT.

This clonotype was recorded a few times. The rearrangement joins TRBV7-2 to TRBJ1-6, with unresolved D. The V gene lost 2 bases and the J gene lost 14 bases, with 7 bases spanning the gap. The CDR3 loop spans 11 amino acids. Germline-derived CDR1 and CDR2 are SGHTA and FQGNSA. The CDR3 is CASSLLGALHF. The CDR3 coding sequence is TGTGCCAGCAGCTTACTCGGGGCCCTCCACTTT.

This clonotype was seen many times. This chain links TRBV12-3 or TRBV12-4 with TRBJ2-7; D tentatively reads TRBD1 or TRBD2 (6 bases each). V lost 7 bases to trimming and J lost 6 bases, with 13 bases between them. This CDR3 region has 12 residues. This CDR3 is CASTQGGSEQYF. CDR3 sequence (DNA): TGTGCCAGCACCCAAGGGGGGAGCGAGCAGTACTTC.

Written as DNA, the CDR3 is TGTGCCAGCAGCACCTGGGGGAGGGGAGGCACTGAAGCTTTCTTT. Amino acid sequence: CASSTWGRGGTEAFF. The rearrangement joins TRBV5-6 to TRBJ1-1, with D possibly being TRBD1 (5 bases). The CDR3 consists of 15 residues. The ends were cut back, 4 bases at V and 4 bases at J, with 17 bases in the middle. The germline CDR1 and CDR2 sequences are SGHDT and YYEEEE.

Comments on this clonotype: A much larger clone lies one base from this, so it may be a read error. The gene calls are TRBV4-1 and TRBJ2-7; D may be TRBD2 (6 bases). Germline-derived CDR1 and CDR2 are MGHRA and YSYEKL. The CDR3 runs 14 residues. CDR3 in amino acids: CASSRRLVHNEQYF. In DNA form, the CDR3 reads TGTGCCAGCAGCCGCCGACTAGTGCACAACGAGCAGTACTTC.

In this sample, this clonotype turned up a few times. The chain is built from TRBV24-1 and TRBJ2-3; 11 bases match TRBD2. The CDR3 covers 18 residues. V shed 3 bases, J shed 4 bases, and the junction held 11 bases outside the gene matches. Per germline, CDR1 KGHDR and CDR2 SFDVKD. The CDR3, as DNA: TGTGCCACCAGTGATCTAACTAGCGGGAGAGGGGGCGCAGATACGCAGTATTTT. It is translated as CATSDLTSGRGGADTQYF.

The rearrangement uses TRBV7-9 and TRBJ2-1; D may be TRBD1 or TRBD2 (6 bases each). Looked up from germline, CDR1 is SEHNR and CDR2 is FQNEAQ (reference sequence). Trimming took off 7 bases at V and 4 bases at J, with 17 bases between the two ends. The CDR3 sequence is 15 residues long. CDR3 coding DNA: TGTGCCAGCAACAAAATGGGGGGCTCATACAATGAGCAGTTCTTC. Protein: CASNKMGGSYNEQFF.

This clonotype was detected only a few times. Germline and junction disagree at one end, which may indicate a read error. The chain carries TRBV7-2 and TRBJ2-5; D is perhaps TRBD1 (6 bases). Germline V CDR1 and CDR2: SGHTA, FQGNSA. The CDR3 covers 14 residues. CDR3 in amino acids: CASSRNQQGEAQYF. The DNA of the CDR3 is TGTGCCAGCAGCCGAAATCAACAGGGAGAGGCCCAGTACTTC.

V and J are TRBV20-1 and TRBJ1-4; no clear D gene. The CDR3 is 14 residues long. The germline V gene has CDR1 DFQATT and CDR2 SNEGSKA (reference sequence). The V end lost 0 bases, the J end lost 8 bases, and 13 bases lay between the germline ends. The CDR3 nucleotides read TGCAGTGCTAGAGATGGGAGTACTTGGGAAAAACTGTTTTTT. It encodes CSARDGSTWEKLFF.

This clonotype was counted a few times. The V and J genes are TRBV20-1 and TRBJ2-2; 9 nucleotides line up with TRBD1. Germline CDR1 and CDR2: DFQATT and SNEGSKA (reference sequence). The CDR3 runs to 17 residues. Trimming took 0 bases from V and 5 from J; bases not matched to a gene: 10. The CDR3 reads CSAREEGTGKATGELFF. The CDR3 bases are TGCAGTGCTAGAGAGGAAGGGACAGGGAAAGCAACCGGGGAGCTGTTTTTT.

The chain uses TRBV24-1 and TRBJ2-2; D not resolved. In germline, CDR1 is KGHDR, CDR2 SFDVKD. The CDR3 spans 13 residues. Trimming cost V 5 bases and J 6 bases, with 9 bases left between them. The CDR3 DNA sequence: TGTGCCACCAGTGTGGCGGCCGCCGGGGAGCTGTTTTTT. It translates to CATSVAAAGELFF.